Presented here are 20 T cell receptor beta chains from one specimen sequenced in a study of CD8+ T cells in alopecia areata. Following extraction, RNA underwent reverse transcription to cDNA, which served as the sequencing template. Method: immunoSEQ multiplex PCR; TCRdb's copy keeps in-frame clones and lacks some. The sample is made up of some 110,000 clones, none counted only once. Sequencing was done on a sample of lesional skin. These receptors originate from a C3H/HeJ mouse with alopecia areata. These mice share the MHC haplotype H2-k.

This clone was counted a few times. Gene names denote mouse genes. Incomplete CDR3 DNA: TGTGCTAGCAGTAGAGATGGACTGGGGGAGGAC. Amino acids: CASSRDGLGED. The full CDR3 reads CASSRDGLGEDTQYF. This chain uses TRBV17 with TRBJ2-5, with TRBD2 matching over 10 bases. The CDR3 end lies 4 residues beyond the end of the read and is filled in from the germline J gene. This CDR3 has 15 residues. Per the germline V gene, CDR1 is MNHDT and CDR2 is YYDKIL.

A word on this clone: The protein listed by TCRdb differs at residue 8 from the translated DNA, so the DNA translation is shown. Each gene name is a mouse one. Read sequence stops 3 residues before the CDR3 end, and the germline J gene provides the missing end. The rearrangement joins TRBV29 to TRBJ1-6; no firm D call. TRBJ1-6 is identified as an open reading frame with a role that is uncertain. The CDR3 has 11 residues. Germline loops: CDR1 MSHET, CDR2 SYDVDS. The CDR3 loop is CASSPMGPLYF. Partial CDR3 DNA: TGTGCTAGCAGCCCAATGGGGCCC.

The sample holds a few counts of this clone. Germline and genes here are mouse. The CDR3 DNA, read in part, is TGTGCTAGCCACCCCGACTGGGGGAACTATGCT. The encoded protein is CASHPDWGNYA. The full CDR3 is CASHPDWGNYAEQFF. The chain is built from TRBV29 and TRBJ2-1, with 9 positions matching TRBD2. The CDR3 end is not reached by the read, which stops 4 residues before it; the germline J gene fills it in. CDR1 and CDR2 (germline): MSHET, SYDVDS. Trimming removed 8 bases from V and 1 base from J; junction bases left unmatched: 6. The CDR3 loop spans 15 amino acids.

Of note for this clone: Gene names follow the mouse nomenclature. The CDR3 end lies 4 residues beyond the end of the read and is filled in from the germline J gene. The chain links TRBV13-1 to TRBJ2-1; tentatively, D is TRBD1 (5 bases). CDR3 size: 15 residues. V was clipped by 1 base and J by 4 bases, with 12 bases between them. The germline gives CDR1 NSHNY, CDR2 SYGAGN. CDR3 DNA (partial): TGTGCCAGCAGTGATCTCGGCCAGGGTTATGCT. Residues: CASSDLGQGYA. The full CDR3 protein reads CASSDLGQGYAEQFF.

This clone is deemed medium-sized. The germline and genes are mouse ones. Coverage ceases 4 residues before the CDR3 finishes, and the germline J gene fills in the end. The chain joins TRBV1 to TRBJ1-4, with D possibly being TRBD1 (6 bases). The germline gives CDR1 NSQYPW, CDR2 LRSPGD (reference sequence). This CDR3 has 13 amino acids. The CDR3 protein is CTCSALQGERLFF. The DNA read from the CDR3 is TGCACCTGCAGTGCCCTACAGGGCGAA.

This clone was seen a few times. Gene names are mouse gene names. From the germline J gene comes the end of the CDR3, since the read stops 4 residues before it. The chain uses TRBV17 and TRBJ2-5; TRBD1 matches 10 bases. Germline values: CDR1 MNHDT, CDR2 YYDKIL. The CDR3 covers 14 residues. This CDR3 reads CASASTGGKDTQYF. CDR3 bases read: TGTGCTAGCGCATCGACAGGGGGCAAAGAC.

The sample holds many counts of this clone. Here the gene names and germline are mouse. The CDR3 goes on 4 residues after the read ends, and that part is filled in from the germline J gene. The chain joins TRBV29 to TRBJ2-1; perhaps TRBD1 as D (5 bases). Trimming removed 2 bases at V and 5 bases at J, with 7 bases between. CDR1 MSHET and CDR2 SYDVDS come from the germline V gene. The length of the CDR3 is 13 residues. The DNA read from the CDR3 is TGTGCTAGCAGTTTACAGGGTGATGCT. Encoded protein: CASSLQGDA. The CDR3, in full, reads CASSLQGDAEQFF.

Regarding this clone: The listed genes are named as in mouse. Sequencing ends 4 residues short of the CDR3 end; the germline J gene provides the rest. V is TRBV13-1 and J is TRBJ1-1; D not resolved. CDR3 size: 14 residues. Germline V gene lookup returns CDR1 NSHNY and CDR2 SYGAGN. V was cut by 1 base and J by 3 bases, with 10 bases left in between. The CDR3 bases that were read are TGTGCCAGCAGTGATTTTGGGGTGGACACA. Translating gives CASSDFGVDT. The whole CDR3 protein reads CASSDFGVDTEVFF.

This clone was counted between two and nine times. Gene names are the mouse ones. This CDR3 is CTCSAGGEGAETLYF. The CDR3 DNA, read in part, is TGCACCTGCAGTGCAGGGGGCGAAGGAGCAGAA. V and J are TRBV1 and TRBJ2-3; tentatively, D is TRBD1 or TRBD2 (5 bases each). The CDR3 end is not reached by the read, which stops 4 residues before it; the germline J gene fills it in. The CDR3 runs to 15 residues. The V and J ends lost 1 base and 3 bases respectively, with 11 bases between them. Germline-derived CDR1 and CDR2 are NSQYPW and LRSPGD (reference sequence).

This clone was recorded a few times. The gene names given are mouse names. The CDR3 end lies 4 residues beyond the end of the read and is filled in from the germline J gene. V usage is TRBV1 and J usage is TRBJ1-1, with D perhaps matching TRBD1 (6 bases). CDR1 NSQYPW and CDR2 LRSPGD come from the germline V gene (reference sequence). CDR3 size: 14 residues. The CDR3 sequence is CTCSADKGEEEVFF. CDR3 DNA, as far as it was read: TGCACCTGCAGTGCAGATAAGGGGGAAGAA.

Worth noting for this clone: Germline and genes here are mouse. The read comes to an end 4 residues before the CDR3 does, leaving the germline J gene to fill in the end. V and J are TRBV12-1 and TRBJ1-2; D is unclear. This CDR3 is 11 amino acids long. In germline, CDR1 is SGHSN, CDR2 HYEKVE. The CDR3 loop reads CASSLDTDYTF. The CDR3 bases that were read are TGTGCCAGCTCTCTCGACACC.

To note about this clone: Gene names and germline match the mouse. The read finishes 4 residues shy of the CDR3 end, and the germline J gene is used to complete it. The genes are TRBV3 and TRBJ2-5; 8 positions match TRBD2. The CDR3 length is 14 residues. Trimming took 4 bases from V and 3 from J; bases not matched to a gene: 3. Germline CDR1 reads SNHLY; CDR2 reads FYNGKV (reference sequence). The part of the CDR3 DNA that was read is TGTGCCAGCAGCTCCCGGGACTGGCAAGAC. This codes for CASSSRDWQD. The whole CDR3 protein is CASSSRDWQDTQYF. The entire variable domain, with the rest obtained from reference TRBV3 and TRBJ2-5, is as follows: GPKVLQIPSHQIIDMGQMVTLNCDPVSNHLYFYWYKQILGQQMEFLVNFYNGKVMEKSKLFKDQFSVERPDGSYFTLKIQPTALEDSAVYFCASSSRDWQDTQYFGPGTRLLVL.

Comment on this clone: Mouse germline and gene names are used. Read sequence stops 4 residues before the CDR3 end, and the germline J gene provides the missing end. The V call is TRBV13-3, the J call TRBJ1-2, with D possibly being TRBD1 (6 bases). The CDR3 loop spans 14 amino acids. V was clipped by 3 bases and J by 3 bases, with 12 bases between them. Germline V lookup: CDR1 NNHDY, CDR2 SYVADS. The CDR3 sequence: CASSVTGGDSDYTF. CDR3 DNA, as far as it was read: TGTGCCAGCAGTGTGACAGGAGGGGACTCC.

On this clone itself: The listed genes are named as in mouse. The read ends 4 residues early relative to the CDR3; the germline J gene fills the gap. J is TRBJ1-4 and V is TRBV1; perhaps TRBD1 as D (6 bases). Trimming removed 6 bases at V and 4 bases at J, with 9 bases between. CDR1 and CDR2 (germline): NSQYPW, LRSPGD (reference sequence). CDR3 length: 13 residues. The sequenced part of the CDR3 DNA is TGCACCTGCAGCGGGACAAACAACGAA. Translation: CTCSGTNNE. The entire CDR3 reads CTCSGTNNERLFF.

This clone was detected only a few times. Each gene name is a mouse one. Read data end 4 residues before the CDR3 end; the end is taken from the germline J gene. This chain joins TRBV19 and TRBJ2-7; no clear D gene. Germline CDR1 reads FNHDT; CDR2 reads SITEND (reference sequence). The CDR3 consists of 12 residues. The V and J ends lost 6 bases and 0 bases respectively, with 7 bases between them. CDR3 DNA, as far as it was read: TGTGCCAGCACCTGGTCCTCCTAT. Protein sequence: CASTWSSY. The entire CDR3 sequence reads CASTWSSYEQYF.

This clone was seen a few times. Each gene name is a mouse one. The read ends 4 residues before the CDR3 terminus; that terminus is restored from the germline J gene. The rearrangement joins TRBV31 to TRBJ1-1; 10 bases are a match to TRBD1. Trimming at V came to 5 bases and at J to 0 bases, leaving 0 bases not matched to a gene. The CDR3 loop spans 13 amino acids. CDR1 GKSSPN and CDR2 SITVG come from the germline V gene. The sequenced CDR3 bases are TGTGCCTGGGGACAGGGGGCAAACACA. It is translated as CAWGQGANT. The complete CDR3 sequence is CAWGQGANTEVFF.

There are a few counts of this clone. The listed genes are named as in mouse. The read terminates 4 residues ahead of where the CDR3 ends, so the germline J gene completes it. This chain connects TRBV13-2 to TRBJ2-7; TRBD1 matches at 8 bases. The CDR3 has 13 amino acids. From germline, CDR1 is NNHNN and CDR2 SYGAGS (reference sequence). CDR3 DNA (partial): TGTGCCAGCGGTGACCAGGGGGCCGAT. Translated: CASGDQGAD. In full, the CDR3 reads CASGDQGADEQYF.

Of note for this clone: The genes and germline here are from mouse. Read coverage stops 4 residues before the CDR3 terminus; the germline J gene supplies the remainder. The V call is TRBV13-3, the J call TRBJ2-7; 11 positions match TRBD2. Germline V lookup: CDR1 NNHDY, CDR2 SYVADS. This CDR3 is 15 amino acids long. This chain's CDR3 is CASKGRGDWGYEQYF. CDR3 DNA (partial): TGTGCCAGCAAAGGACGAGGGGACTGGGGGTAT.

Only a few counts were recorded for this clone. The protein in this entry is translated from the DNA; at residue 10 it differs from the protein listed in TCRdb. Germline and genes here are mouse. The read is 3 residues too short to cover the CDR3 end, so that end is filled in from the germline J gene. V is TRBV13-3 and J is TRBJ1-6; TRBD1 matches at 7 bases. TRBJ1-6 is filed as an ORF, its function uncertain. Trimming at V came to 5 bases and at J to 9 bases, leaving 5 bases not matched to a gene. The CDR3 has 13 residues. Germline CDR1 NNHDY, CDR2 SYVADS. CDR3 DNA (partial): TGTGCCAGCAGCCTCGACAGGGTTTCGCCC. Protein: CASSLDRVSP. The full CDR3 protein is CASSLDRVSPLYF.

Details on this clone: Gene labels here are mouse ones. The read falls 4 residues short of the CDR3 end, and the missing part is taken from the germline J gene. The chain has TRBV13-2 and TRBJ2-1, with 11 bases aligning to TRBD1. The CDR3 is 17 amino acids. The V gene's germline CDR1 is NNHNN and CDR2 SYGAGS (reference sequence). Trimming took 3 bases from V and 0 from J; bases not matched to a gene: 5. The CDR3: CASGGGTGGYNYAEQFF. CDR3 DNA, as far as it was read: TGTGCCAGCGGTGGAGGGACAGGGGGGTATAACTATGCT.